This TCR beta chain was sequenced in a study of blood T cell repertoires in COVID-19. Overall study context: T cells, B-cell-depleted T cells, or PBMCs supplied cDNA or gDNA.

Germline V gene data show CDR1 as SGDLS and CDR2 as YYNGEE. The CDR3 contains 14 residues. V dropped 3 bases and J dropped 4 bases, with 11 bases sitting between them. Libraries were prepared by immunoSEQ multiplex PCR; TCRdb keeps only in-frame clonotypes and omits some of them. The sample carries some 350,000 clones, nearly 90% recorded once. This clone was counted many times. The clonotype was recovered from a man aged 18 to 29 with active or convalescent COVID-19. The rearrangement joins TRBV9 to TRBJ1-3; a possible D gene is TRBD1 (5 bases). Sequenced material: peripheral blood. Written as DNA, the CDR3 is TGTGCCAGCAGCGCCGGGACTGCCGGAAACACCATATATTTT. This codes for CASSAGTAGNTIYF.